Each of the 12 T cell receptor beta chains below was sequenced from the same sample in a study of response to subunit inactivated influenza vaccine. TCRdb reanalysed the RT-PCR reads using MiXCR and keeps one entry per CDR3 protein. The table records around 760,000 distinct CDR3 sequences, roughly 13% of them present only once. The material was PBMCs from blood, obtained around two weeks before vaccination. These receptors all stem from a man aged 50-60 years who received an inactivated influenza vaccine.

The chain carries TRBV7-8 and TRBJ1-5, with 9 bases matching TRBD1. J was trimmed by 7 bases and V by 5 bases; bases with no gene match: 9. This CDR3 has 15 amino acids. Germline assignment: CDR1 SGHVS and CDR2 FQNEAQ. CDR3 bases: TGTGCCAGCAGCACAACAGGGGGCCGAGGACAGCCCCAGCATTTT. It translates to CASSTTGGRGQPQHF.

This clonotype was detected only a few times. This chain uses TRBV12-3 or TRBV12-4 with TRBJ1-4; D unclear. V was shortened by 2 bases and J by 8 bases, with 18 bases between the two germline ends. The CDR3 is 16 residues long. Written as DNA, the CDR3 is TGTGCCAGCAGTTTAAGATCGACGGCGCTCCAAGAAAAACTGTTTTTT. Its protein product is CASSLRSTALQEKLFF.

This clonotype was seen a handful of times. V gene TRBV15 combines with J gene TRBJ2-5, with D tentatively TRBD1 (6 bases). V dropped 3 bases and J dropped 7 bases, with 18 bases sitting between them. This CDR3 has 15 amino acids. Germline values: CDR1 LNHNV, CDR2 YYDKDF (reference sequence). Here the CDR3 DNA reads TGTGCCACCAGCAGGGACGGGACACCAGGGGCGACCCAGTACTTC. Its protein is CATSRDGTPGATQYF.

In this sample, this clonotype turned up a few times. This chain links TRBV12-3 or TRBV12-4 with TRBJ1-5; D remains unclear. Between the trimmed V and J ends, which lost 5 bases and 0 bases, there was a span of 11 bases. The CDR3 runs to 15 residues. The DNA of the CDR3 is TGTGCCAGCAGTCCCGAGGGCTATAGCAATCAGCCCCAGCATTTT. Translation gives CASSPEGYSNQPQHF.

The J gene is TRBJ1-1, the V gene TRBV6-1; a weak D match, TRBD1 (6 bases). Germline V gene lookup returns CDR1 MNHNS and CDR2 SASEGT. V was shortened by 7 bases and J by 5 bases, with 17 bases between the two germline ends. This CDR3 is 14 amino acids long. The CDR3 sequence: CASTQDWGATEAFF. CDR3 DNA sequence: TGTGCCAGCACCCAAGATTGGGGGGCGACTGAAGCTTTCTTT.

This clonotype was seen a few times. The rearrangement links TRBV10-3 to TRBJ2-7; perhaps D is TRBD1 or TRBD2 (5 bases each). In germline, CDR1 is ENHRY, CDR2 SYGVKD. Trimming pared 3 bases from V and 2 bases from J, leaving 11 bases between. The CDR3 consists of 14 residues. The CDR3, as DNA: TGTGCCATCAGTGATGGGACGGTGGCCTACGAGCAGTACTTC. Encoded protein: CAISDGTVAYEQYF.

This clonotype was recorded many times. The rearrangement joins TRBV24-1 to TRBJ2-1; 9 nucleotides line up with TRBD2. Trimming took 2 bases from V and 9 from J; bases not matched to a gene: 7. Germline CDR1 reads KGHDR; CDR2 reads SFDVKD. This CDR3 has 15 residues. The CDR3 bases are TGTGCCACCAGTGATTGGGCTAGCGGGATTGGTGAGCAGTTCTTC. It codes for CATSDWASGIGEQFF.

CDR3 DNA: TGTGCCAGCAGCTCTCGACAGGGCGAGGGTGAGCAGTTCTTC. This codes for CASSSRQGEGEQFF. The chain carries TRBV9 and TRBJ2-1; 7 nucleotides line up with TRBD1. CDR1 SGDLS and CDR2 YYNGEE come from the germline V gene. This CDR3 has 14 residues. J lost 9 bases, V lost 4 bases, and 10 bases had no gene match.

This rearrangement joins TRBV6-1 to TRBJ1-1; unclear D gene. V was trimmed by 5 bases and J by 1 base, leaving 26 bases between them. Looked up from germline, CDR1 is MNHNS and CDR2 is SASEGT. This CDR3 has 19 amino acids. CDR3 in DNA: TGTGCCAGCAGTCTCAATCCCATCCCTTGGACGGGGAAGAACACTGAAGCTTTCTTT. Protein sequence: CASSLNPIPWTGKNTEAFF.

The chain couples TRBV7-9 to TRBJ2-5; 7 nucleotides agree with TRBD1. The CDR3 is made up of 14 amino acids. CDR1 is SEHNR, CDR2 FQNEAQ, per germline (reference sequence). The trim removed 5 bases at V and 5 bases at J, leaving 8 bases unmatched. Here the CDR3 reads CASSDPTGYETQYF. The CDR3 coding sequence is TGTGCCAGCAGCGATCCGACAGGGTATGAGACCCAGTACTTC.

The chain carries TRBV4-2 and TRBJ1-3; D perhaps matches TRBD1 (5 bases). The V end lost 4 bases, the J end lost 2 bases, and 12 bases lay between the germline ends. Per germline, CDR1 LGHNA and CDR2 YNFKEQ. The CDR3 runs to 15 residues. The CDR3: CASSLDSTPGNTIYF. Here the CDR3 DNA reads TGTGCCAGCAGCCTAGACAGTACACCTGGAAACACCATATATTTT.

V usage is TRBV7-2 and J usage is TRBJ1-4, with a tentative D call TRBD1 (5 bases). Per germline, CDR1 SGHTA and CDR2 FQGNSA. The germline V and J ends were trimmed by 1 base and 7 bases, with 13 bases remaining between them. There are 15 residues in the CDR3. CDR3 coding DNA: TGTGCCAGCAGCTTAGGGGGCGGATCGGCTGAAAAACTGTTTTTT. Its protein is CASSLGGGSAEKLFF.